These 21 T cell receptor beta chains came from one sample sequenced in a study of T cell responses to AZD1222 COVID-19 vaccine. Libraries were prepared by immunoSEQ multiplex PCR; TCRdb keeps only in-frame clonotypes and omits some of them. The sample lists around 100,000 clones; roughly 84% were seen once. The sequencing used peripheral blood, collected on day 0 of AZD1222 vaccination. All receptors derive from an adult in good health.

V and J are TRBV23-1 and TRBJ2-5; D is tentatively TRBD1 or TRBD2 (5 bases each). Being an ORF, TRBV23-1 has a function that is uncertain. CDR3 length: 16 amino acids. V shed 4 bases and J shed 5 bases, with 20 bases lying between them. The CDR3 bases are TGCGCCAGCAGTCGAGGGCCAGGACAAGTCGCGGAGACCCAGTACTTC. It specifies CASSRGPGQVAETQYF.

The rearrangement uses TRBV10-3 and TRBJ1-1; D gene ambiguous. The V end lost 3 bases, the J end lost 5 bases, and 13 bases lay between the germline ends. The CDR3 sequence is 14 residues long. The germline CDR1 and CDR2 sequences are ENHRY and SYGVKD. The CDR3 region is CAISDQELRTEAFF. The CDR3 coding sequence is TGTGCCATCAGTGACCAGGAGTTAAGAACTGAAGCTTTCTTT.

The rearrangement uses TRBV29-1 and TRBJ2-5; 12 bases align to TRBD2. Losses at the gene ends were 6 bases for V and 4 bases for J; bases not matched to a gene: 6. Germline V gene data show CDR1 as SQVTM and CDR2 as ANQGSEA. The CDR3 totals 14 residues. The CDR3 loop reads CSVGLAGLGETQYF. The CDR3, as DNA: TGCAGCGTGGGACTAGCGGGTCTAGGAGAGACCCAGTACTTC. The complete variable domain, with remaining parts taken from reference TRBV29-1 and TRBJ2-5, reads SAVISQKPSRDICQRGTSLTIQCQVDSQVTMMFWYRQQPGQSLTLIATANQGSEATYESGFVIDKFPISRPNLTFSTLTVSNMSPEDSSIYLCSVGLAGLGETQYFGPGTRLLVL.

The V and J genes are TRBV7-8 and TRBJ1-3; the D gene is possibly TRBD1 (6 bases). Trimming shortened V by 1 base and J by 0 bases, and 10 bases separated the two germline ends. This CDR3 is 16 amino acids long. Germline CDR1 reads SGHVS; CDR2 reads FQNEAQ. The CDR3 region has the DNA TGTGCCAGCAGCTTAGACAGGGCCAGCTCTGGAAACACCATATATTTT. This codes for CASSLDRASSGNTIYF.

The chain carries TRBV19 and TRBJ1-4, with 9 nucleotides matching TRBD1. Germline trimming cut 8 bases from V and 8 bases from J; bases unmatched to any gene: 12. Germline V CDR1 and CDR2: LNHDA, SQIVND (reference sequence). This CDR3 contains 15 residues. The CDR3 DNA sequence: TGTGCCAGTTCAGACAGGGGGTTAGTTAGGGAAAAACTGTTTTTT. This translates into CASSDRGLVREKLFF.

The rearrangement uses TRBV30 and TRBJ1-6; 7 nucleotides line up with TRBD1. Trimming cost V 1 base and J 12 bases; bases outside gene matches: 12. CDR1 GTSNPN and CDR2 SVGIG come from the germline V gene (reference sequence). This CDR3 contains 15 residues. This chain's CDR3 is CAWSGKTGPSEPLHF. Written as DNA, the CDR3 is TGTGCCTGGAGTGGAAAGACAGGGCCATCAGAACCCCTCCACTTT.

The rearrangement uses TRBV7-2 and TRBJ1-1; weak D call: TRBD1 (6 bases). This CDR3 is 15 amino acids long. The ends were cut back, 2 bases at V and 1 base at J, with 11 bases in the middle. Per the germline V gene, CDR1 is SGHTA and CDR2 is FQGNSA. The CDR3 reads CASSLQGTSNTEAFF. The CDR3 DNA reads TGTGCCAGCAGCTTACAAGGGACATCGAACACTGAAGCTTTCTTT.

This rearrangement joins TRBV29-1 to TRBJ1-2; D might be TRBD1 (5 bases). Germline V gene sequence: CDR1 SQVTM, CDR2 ANQGSEA. Trimming removed 4 bases at V and 3 bases at J, with 9 bases between. The CDR3 extends over 12 amino acids. Written as DNA, the CDR3 is TGCAGCGTTGTAGGGGTCGACTATGGCTACACCTTC. Translation gives CSVVGVDYGYTF. The entire variable domain, with the rest obtained from reference TRBV29-1 and TRBJ1-2, is as follows: SAVISQKPSRDICQRGTSLTIQCQVDSQVTMMFWYRQQPGQSLTLIATANQGSEATYESGFVIDKFPISRPNLTFSTLTVSNMSPEDSSIYLCSVVGVDYGYTFGSGTRLTVV.

This chain links TRBV7-2 with TRBJ2-7, with D hard to call. Between the trimmed V and J ends, which lost 5 bases and 1 base, there was a span of 18 bases. CDR1 SGHTA and CDR2 FQGNSA come from the germline V gene. This CDR3 has 16 amino acids. This chain's CDR3 is CASSLALLVGSYEQYF. CDR3 nucleotide sequence: TGTGCCAGCAGCCTCGCCCTCCTAGTGGGGTCCTACGAGCAGTACTTC.

The chain has TRBV4-3 and TRBJ1-1; D is ambiguous. The V end lost 0 bases, the J end lost 2 bases, and 7 bases lay between the germline ends. The CDR3 is 14 amino acids. Germline loops: CDR1 LGHNA, CDR2 YSLEER. DNA of the CDR3: TGCGCCAGCAGCCAAGATTCGGCTAACACTGAAGCTTTCTTT. Residues: CASSQDSANTEAFF.

V and J are TRBV7-2 and TRBJ2-1, with D perhaps being TRBD1 or TRBD2 (6 bases each). The CDR3 loop spans 15 amino acids. The germline V gene encodes CDR1 SGHTA and CDR2 FQGNSA. V was cut by 1 base and J by 7 bases, with 14 bases left in between. This CDR3 is CASSLVSTGRNEQFF. CDR3 DNA sequence: TGTGCCAGCAGCTTAGTGAGTACAGGGAGGAATGAGCAGTTCTTC.

This clone was seen once. The chain combines TRBV12-5 with TRBJ2-5; 15 bases match TRBD2. Per the germline V gene, CDR1 is LGHNT and CDR2 is FRNRAP. The V and J ends lost 8 bases and 4 bases, in that order; junction bases with no gene match: 11. This CDR3 is 17 amino acids long. The CDR3 region is CASTYPEGLAGGETQYF. The CDR3 nucleotides read TGTGCTAGTACATACCCCGAGGGACTAGCGGGAGGAGAGACCCAGTACTTC.

J is TRBJ2-7 and V is TRBV12-5, with TRBD2 identical over 7 bases. Germline CDR1 is LGHNT and CDR2 is FRNRAP. Losses at the gene ends were 0 bases for V and 5 bases for J; bases not matched to a gene: 13. The CDR3 spans 17 residues. CDR3 DNA sequence: TGTGCTAGTGGTTTGGTGACGCTAGGAGGGAGGGGTAACGAGCAGTACTTC. Residues: CASGLVTLGGRGNEQYF.

The V and J genes are TRBV5-5 and TRBJ1-2, with 7 bases fitting TRBD1. V was clipped by 6 bases and J by 0 bases; unmatched bases: 11. The CDR3 consists of 16 residues. Germline V CDR1 and CDR2: SGHKS, YYEKEE (reference sequence). For the CDR3, the DNA is TGTGCCAGCACCTATACCCCGGGACAGTCTAACTATGGCTACACCTTC. Translating it yields CASTYTPGQSNYGYTF.

The V and J genes are TRBV12-3 or TRBV12-4 and TRBJ1-1; TRBD1 matches 9 bases. V was clipped by 7 bases and J by 4 bases; unmatched bases: 4. The length of the CDR3 is 13 residues. CDR3 amino acids: CASTLDRGTEAFF. The DNA of the CDR3 is TGTGCCAGCACCTTGGACAGGGGCACTGAAGCTTTCTTT.

This clone was detected a few times. The chain is built from TRBV7-9 and TRBJ2-7, with D unclear. The CDR3 consists of 16 residues. With 4 bases removed from V and 1 base from J, the gap between germline ends came to 17 bases. Germline values: CDR1 SEHNR, CDR2 FQNEAQ (reference sequence). CDR3 protein: CASSSPPGRPSYEQYV. The DNA of the CDR3 is TGTGCCAGCAGCTCCCCTCCGGGTAGGCCGTCCTACGAGCAGTACGTC.

The V call is TRBV2, the J call TRBJ1-5; D possibly corresponds to TRBD1 (5 bases). The germline V and J ends were trimmed by 7 bases and 6 bases, with 25 bases remaining between them. Germline V gene sequence: CDR1 SNHLY, CDR2 FYNNEI. The CDR3 length is 17 residues. CDR3 sequence reads: CASTREGFPSQGQPQHF. CDR3 sequence (DNA): TGTGCCAGCACCAGAGAGGGTTTCCCCTCGCAGGGTCAGCCCCAGCATTTT. Drawing the rest from reference TRBV2 and TRBJ1-5, the complete variable domain is EPEVTQTPSHQVTQMGQEVILRCVPISNHLYFYWYRQILGQKVEFLVSFYNNEISEKSEIFDDQFSVERPDGSNFTLKIRSTKLEDSAMYFCASTREGFPSQGQPQHFGDGTRLSIL.

The gene calls are TRBV27 and TRBJ2-1; D possibly matches TRBD1 or TRBD2 (6 bases each). The germline CDR1 and CDR2 sequences are MNHEY and SMNVEV (reference sequence). The CDR3 is made up of 19 amino acids. Trimming pared 2 bases from V and 5 bases from J, leaving 25 bases between. For the CDR3, the DNA is TGTGCCAGCAGTTTAATGCGGGGCGCAAATATCAGGGGTCACAATGAGCAGTTCTTC. This encodes CASSLMRGANIRGHNEQFF.

This CDR3 reads CASSPGTGAITEAFF. CDR3 DNA sequence: TGTGCCAGCAGTCCCGGGACAGGGGCGATCACTGAAGCTTTCTTT. The rearrangement uses TRBV2 and TRBJ1-1; the match to TRBD1 covers 10 bases. The ends lost 5 bases at V and 4 bases at J; junction bases unmatched: 7. CDR1 and CDR2 (germline): SNHLY, FYNNEI. The CDR3 has 15 residues.

J is TRBJ2-1 and V is TRBV6-1; TRBD2 matches 9 bases. The length of the CDR3 is 15 residues. The V segment lost 1 base and the J segment 9 bases; nucleotides outside the gene matches: 7. Germline CDR1 is MNHNS and CDR2 is SASEGT. DNA of the CDR3: TGTGCCAGCAGTGAAGAGATAGCGGGAGCGCGTGAGCAGTTCTTC. It codes for CASSEEIAGAREQFF.

This clone was detected a few times. Here the CDR3 DNA reads TGTGCCAGCAGCACAACGGGTTACGAGCAGTACTTC. Protein sequence: CASSTTGYEQYF. V gene TRBV7-9 combines with J gene TRBJ2-7; the D is unclear. This CDR3 contains 12 residues. CDR1 is SEHNR, CDR2 FQNEAQ, per germline (reference sequence). V was trimmed by 5 bases and J by 4 bases, leaving 9 bases between them. The full variable domain, rest sourced from reference TRBV7-9 and TRBJ2-7, is DTGVSQNPRHKITKRGQNVTFRCDPISEHNRLYWYRQTLGQGPEFLTYFQNEAQLEKSRLLSDRFSAERPKGSFSTLEIQRTEQGDSAMYLCASSTTGYEQYFGPGTRLTVT.